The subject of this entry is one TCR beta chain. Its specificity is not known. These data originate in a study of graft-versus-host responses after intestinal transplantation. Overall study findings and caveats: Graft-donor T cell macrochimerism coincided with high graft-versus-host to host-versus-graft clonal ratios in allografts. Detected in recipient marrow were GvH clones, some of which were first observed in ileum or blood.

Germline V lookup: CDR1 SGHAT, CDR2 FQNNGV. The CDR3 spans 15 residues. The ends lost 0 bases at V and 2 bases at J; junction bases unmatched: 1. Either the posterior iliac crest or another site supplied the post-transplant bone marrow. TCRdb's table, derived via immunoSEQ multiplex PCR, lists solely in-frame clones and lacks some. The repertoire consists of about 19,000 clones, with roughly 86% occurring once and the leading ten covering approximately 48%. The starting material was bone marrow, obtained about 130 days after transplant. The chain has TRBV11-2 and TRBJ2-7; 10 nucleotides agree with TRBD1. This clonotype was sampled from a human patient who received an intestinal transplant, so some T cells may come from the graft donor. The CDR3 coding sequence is TGTGCCAGCAGCTTAGAGGGGACAGGGGCCTACGAGCAGTACTTC. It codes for CASSLEGTGAYEQYF. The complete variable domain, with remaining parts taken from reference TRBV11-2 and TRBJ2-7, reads EAGVAQSPRYKIIEKRQSVAFWCNPISGHATLYWYQQILGQGPKLLIQFQNNGVVDDSQLPKDRFSAERLKGVDSTLKIQPAKLEDSAVYLCASSLEGTGAYEQYFGPGTRLTVT.